The present TCR beta chain was sequenced within a study of regulatory T cells in long-lasting Graves disease. This clonotype was recorded at least ten times. The antigen is not known. Time point of the sample: newly diagnosed GD, antithyroid drugs for less than 3 months. The authors made the TCR library using RNA they extracted from PBMCs. Diagnoses of Graves' disease were made by American Thyroid Association guidelines. Overall study findings and caveats: Persistent patients shared more public clonotypes (roughly 2,800) than new patients (under 1,000). Newly diagnosed Graves' patients had higher TCR diversity than persistent ones. Only a small sample size was used, which may have cut accuracy.

The V gene lost 1 base and the J gene lost 0 bases, with 14 bases spanning the gap. Germline assignment: CDR1 SGHTA and CDR2 FQGNSA. This CDR3 region has 17 residues. Arm-PCR of CDR3 regions and iRepertoire HTBI primers were the basis on which TCR beta libraries were built. TCRdb ran MiXCR on the multiplex PCR reads and lists one entry per CDR3 protein. This sample carries 300,000 to 400,000 distinct CDR3 sequences, 15% to 17% of them seen once, and the ten largest clones take roughly 20%. Here the sequenced sample was peripheral blood mononuclear cells (PBMCs), taken at new diagnosis, from a patient treated with antithyroid drugs. This sequence was found in a female donor with Graves disease. The chain recombines TRBV7-2 with TRBJ2-3; maybe TRBD2 (6 bases). CDR3 nucleotides: TGTGCCAGCAGCTTAGAAGGCCAGCGGGCTAGCACAGATACGCAGTATTTT. This sequence encodes CASSLEGQRASTDTQYF.